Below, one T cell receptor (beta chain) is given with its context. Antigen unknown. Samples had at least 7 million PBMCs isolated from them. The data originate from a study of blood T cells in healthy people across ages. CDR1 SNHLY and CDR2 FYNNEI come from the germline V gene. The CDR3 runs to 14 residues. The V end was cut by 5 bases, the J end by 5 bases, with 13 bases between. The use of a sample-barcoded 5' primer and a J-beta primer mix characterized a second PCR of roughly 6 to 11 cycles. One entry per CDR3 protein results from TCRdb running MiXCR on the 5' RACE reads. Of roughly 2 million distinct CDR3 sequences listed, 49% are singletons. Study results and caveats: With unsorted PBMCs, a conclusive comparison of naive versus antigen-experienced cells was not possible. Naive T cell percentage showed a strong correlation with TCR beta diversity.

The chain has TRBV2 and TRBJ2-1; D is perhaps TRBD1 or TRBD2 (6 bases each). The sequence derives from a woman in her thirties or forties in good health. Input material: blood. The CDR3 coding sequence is TGTGCCAGCAGTTGGGGGGACACGAACAATGAGCAGTTCTTC. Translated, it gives CASSWGDTNNEQFF.